This TCR beta chain emerged from a study of blood T cell repertoires in COVID-19. The CDR3 is made up of 13 amino acids. Germline loops: CDR1 SGHDT, CDR2 YYEEEE. Trimming took off 6 bases at V and 4 bases at J, with 10 bases between the two ends. Generated by immunoSEQ multiplex PCR, the TCRdb table keeps only in-frame clones and is missing some. Of some 130,000 clones listed, about 88% are singletons. This chain uses TRBV5-6 with TRBJ2-2, with D possibly being TRBD2 (6 bases). The sample was peripheral blood. This clonotype was obtained from a man aged 45-65 years with active COVID-19. For the CDR3, the DNA is TGTGCCAGCATTCAGGGAGGCACCGGGGAGCTGTTTTTT. This codes for CASIQGGTGELFF.